The clone carrying this TCR beta chain has at least ten counts. This entry belongs to a study of regulatory T cells in long-lasting Graves disease. Sample time point: persistent/refractory GD, antithyroid drugs over 5 years with positive TRAb. RNA isolated from PBMCs was used to make the TCR library. The authors built TCR beta libraries using iRepertoire HTBI primers and Arm-PCR of CDR3 regions. Methods used by the authors: Sequenced samples collectively carried roughly 60 TRBV and 11 to 15 TRBJ segments. Via MiXCR, TCRdb re-called the multiplex PCR reads, giving one row per CDR3 protein. These V and J calls derive from TCRdb rather than the authors' analysis. The sample carries roughly 400,000 distinct CDR3 sequences, less than 25% recorded once. The clonotype originates from a female donor with Graves disease. This sample comprised peripheral blood mononuclear cells (PBMCs), obtained when the disease was refractory, from a patient treated with antithyroid drugs.

The CDR3 nucleotides are TGTGCCAGCAGCTTCACAGGACACCTCTACGAGCAGTACTTC. It translates to CASSFTGHLYEQYF. The genes are TRBV11-2 and TRBJ2-7, with a weak D call TRBD1 (5 bases). Germline lookup yields CDR1 SGHAT and CDR2 FQNNGV. The CDR3 runs 14 residues. With 3 bases removed from V and 3 bases from J, the gap between germline ends came to 12 bases.